The T cell receptor (beta chain) under discussion was sequenced for a study of tumor and adjacent non-tumor tissue in lung cancer (dated by TCRdb to the late 2010s). For context, the study as a whole: Patients with adenocarcinoma (approximately 13), squamous cell carcinoma (2) and small cell lung cancer (1) were included in the cohort. Bulk TCRbeta repertoires were compared between lung tumor tissue and matched distant non-tumor lung tissue obtained from 15 lung cancer patients. TCRbeta CDR3 sequencing was performed on around 30 paired specimens, with one tumor sample and one normal lung sample collected per patient. Sequencing produced about 130 million productive TCRbeta reads in total, an average of approximately 4.2 million reads per sample. Among the approximately 15 patients, ages ranged from roughly 30 to 85 years, 10 were men and 5 were women, and disease was TNM stage I to III.

Library preparation was by multiplex PCR. Instrument on record: Illumina HiSeq 2500. TCRbeta libraries were built by three rounds of nested PCR using primers (Table S4), following protocols modified from ARM-PCR. Before sequencing, PCR products of 200-500 bp were excised from the gel and purified with the QIAquick gel extraction kit. The authors' pipeline ran thus. Trimmomatic was used to clean the reads, FLASH merged the cleaned reads into complete CDR3 sequences, and MiTCR assigned the sequences to V(D)J germline segments. Clonal diversity was computed as the inverse Simpson's index with VDJtools. A read counted as productive if the sequence was in-frame and lacked a premature stop codon. TCRdb ran its own pipeline on the public reads, namely fastp trimming at Q25 and MiXCR clone calling, and kept in-frame beta chains. Under each unique CDR3 protein, matching rows form one entry showing the most common genes and DNA. The V and J calls, along with clone size, are taken from TCRdb and not from the paper's own processing. The table for this sample lists approximately 140,000 distinct CDR3 sequences; around 61% of them were counted only once. Over 15% of the sample comes from the top ten.

From the cysteine through the phenylalanine, the CDR3 covers 14 amino acids. Only CDR3 DNA remains: 42 bases, in frame from the first base. Relative to germline, V is 7 bases shorter and J is 3 bases shorter, with 15 bases between their ends. For CDR1 and CDR2, the germline V gene lists MDHEN and SYDVKM. A word on this clonotype: Its antigen remains undetermined. Per-base quality was not reported, and no clone a single base away is much larger than it.

RNA was extracted from bulk unsorted tissue and checked for quality with a NanoDrop ND-1000 and an Agilent 2100. Donors were newly diagnosed lung cancer patients admitted for thoracic surgery in China between August and November 2014, without prior chemotherapy. Patients with previous radiotherapy or chemotherapy, or with another concurrent cancer, were excluded from the study. Surgical tissue pieces of about 1-2.2 cm3 were preserved in RNAlater solution and stored at -80 °C until use. Study-level results and caveats: TCR diversity was significantly higher in younger patients, and greater tumor TCR diversity was associated with shorter overall survival and shorter disease-free survival. The sequencing platform is not named in the methods, and unique molecular identifiers are not mentioned. With only around 15 patients in the cohort, the authors noted that larger samples and more detailed clinical data are needed. TCR diversity (inverse Simpson) was significantly higher in tumor than in normal lung tissue (431.37 vs 166.20, P = 0.0075, Mann-Whitney U test). In normal lung, the top 100 clones accounted for a significantly larger cumulative share of the repertoire than in tumor tissue. Because peripheral blood was not sequenced, blood TCRbeta repertoires in the lung cancer patients of the study were not examined.

The chain is made from TRBV28 and TRBJ1-2; the D gene is unclear. The source is a man in his 60s with small cell lung cancer. Sequences were obtained from lung tumor tissue. The CDR3 region reads CASNIYGLHYGYTF. Read as DNA, the sequence is TGTGCCAGCAACATCTATGGGCTCCACTATGGCTACACCTTC.